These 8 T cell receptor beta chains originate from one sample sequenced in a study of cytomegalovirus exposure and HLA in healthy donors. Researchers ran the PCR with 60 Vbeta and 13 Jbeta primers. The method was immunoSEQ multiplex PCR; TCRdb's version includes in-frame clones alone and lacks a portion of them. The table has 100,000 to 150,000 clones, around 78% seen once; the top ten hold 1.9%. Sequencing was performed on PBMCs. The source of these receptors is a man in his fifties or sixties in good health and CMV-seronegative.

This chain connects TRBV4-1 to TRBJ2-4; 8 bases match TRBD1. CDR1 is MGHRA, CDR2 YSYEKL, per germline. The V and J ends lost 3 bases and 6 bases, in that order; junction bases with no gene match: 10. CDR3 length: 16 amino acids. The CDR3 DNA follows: TGCGCCAGCAGCCATGTAGGGGGTACAGGGGGAAACATTCAGTACTTC. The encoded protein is CASSHVGGTGGNIQYF.

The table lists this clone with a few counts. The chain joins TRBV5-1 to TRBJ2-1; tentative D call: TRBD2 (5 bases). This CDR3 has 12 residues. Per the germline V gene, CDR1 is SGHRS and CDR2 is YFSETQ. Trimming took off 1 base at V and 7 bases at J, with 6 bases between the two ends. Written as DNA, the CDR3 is TGCGCCAGCAGCTTGTCGGGGAATGAGCAGTTCTTC. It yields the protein CASSLSGNEQFF.

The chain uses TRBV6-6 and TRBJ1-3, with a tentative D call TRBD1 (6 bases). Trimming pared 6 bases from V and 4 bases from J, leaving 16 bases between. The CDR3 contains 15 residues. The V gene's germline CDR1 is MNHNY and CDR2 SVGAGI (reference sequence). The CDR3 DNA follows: TGTGCCAGCAGACCAAACGGGGGGCCAGGAAACACCATATATTTT. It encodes CASRPNGGPGNTIYF.

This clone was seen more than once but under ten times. For the CDR3, the DNA is TGCGCCAGCAGCTTGTCGCCTCGGAAGAGCTTCGACAGAGGCACAGATACGCAGTATTTT. Translating it yields CASSLSPRKSFDRGTDTQYF. The J gene is TRBJ2-3, the V gene TRBV5-1; D may be TRBD1 (5 bases). The germline V gene encodes CDR1 SGHRS and CDR2 YFSETQ. The germline V and J ends were trimmed by 1 base and 1 base, with 25 bases remaining between them. CDR3 size: 20 residues.

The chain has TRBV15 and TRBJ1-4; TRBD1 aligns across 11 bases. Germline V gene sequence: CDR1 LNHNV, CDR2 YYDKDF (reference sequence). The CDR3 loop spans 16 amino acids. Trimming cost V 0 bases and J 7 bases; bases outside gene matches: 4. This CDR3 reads CATSRDGQGAREKLFF. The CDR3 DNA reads TGTGCCACCAGCAGAGATGGACAGGGGGCGCGTGAAAAACTGTTTTTT.

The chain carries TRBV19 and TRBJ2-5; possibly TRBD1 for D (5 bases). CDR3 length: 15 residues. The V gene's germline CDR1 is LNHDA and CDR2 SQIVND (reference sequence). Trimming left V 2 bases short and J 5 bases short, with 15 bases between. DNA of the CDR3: TGTGCCAGTAGTATACGCGCAGGGTGGCAGGAGACCCAGTACTTC. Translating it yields CASSIRAGWQETQYF.

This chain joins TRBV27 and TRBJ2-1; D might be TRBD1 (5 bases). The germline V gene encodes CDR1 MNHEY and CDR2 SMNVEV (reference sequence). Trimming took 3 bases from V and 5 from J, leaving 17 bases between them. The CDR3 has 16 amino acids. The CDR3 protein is CASSFVGAIPDNEQFF. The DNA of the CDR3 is TGTGCCAGCAGTTTCGTTGGGGCCATACCTGACAATGAGCAGTTCTTC.

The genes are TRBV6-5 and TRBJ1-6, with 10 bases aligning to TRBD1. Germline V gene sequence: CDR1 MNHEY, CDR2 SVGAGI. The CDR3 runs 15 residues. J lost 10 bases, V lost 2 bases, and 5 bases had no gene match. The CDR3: CASSYTGQGGSPLHF. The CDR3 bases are TGTGCCAGCAGTTACACCGGACAGGGGGGCTCACCCCTCCACTTT.